The 18 T cell receptor beta chains given below trace back to one sample, sequenced in a study of Tregs in tolerant kidney transplant recipients. The protocol was immunoSEQ multiplex PCR, while the TCRdb copy is restricted to in-frame clones and leaves out a portion. The sample consists of around 70,000 clones, approximately 92% of them appearing once. Sample: CD8+ T cells from blood, taken before the transplant. The origin of the receptors is a human donor who received a combined kidney and bone marrow transplant.

The CDR3 region has the DNA TGCAGCGTTGAAGGGCTGGACAGGGGCACAGATACGCAGTATTTT. This encodes CSVEGLDRGTDTQYF. The chain has TRBV29-1 and TRBJ2-3, with 8 bases fitting TRBD1. Germline V CDR1 and CDR2: SQVTM, ANQGSEA. V shed 1 base and J 1 base; nucleotides not matched to a gene: 4. The CDR3 spans 15 residues.

V is TRBV19 and J is TRBJ1-6; TRBD1 agrees at 7 bases. Losses at the gene ends were 8 bases for V and 9 bases for J; bases not matched to a gene: 10. Germline V gene data show CDR1 as LNHDA and CDR2 as SQIVND (reference sequence). The CDR3 totals 14 residues. For the CDR3, the DNA is TGTGCCAGTTCCAAGACAGGGCCGGGTTCACCCCTCCACTTT. Protein: CASSKTGPGSPLHF.

The V and J genes are TRBV18 and TRBJ1-1, with 9 bases aligning to TRBD1. The CDR3 has 13 residues. V gave up 3 bases and J gave up 6 bases; unmatched junction bases: 2. Germline lookup yields CDR1 KGHSH and CDR2 LQKENI. DNA of the CDR3: TGTGCCAGCTCACCCGGGACAGGGTCTGAAGCTTTCTTT. This translates into CASSPGTGSEAFF.

CDR3 residues: CASSIGHPSTYEQYF. The CDR3 DNA is TGTGCCAGCAGCATTGGACACCCCTCTACCTACGAGCAGTACTTC. The rearrangement uses TRBV4-2 and TRBJ2-7, with D possibly being TRBD1 (5 bases). CDR1 is LGHNA, CDR2 YNFKEQ, per germline. The CDR3 extends over 15 amino acids. Trimming took off 5 bases at V and 2 bases at J, with 16 bases between the two ends.

This chain links TRBV7-8 with TRBJ1-2, with D possibly TRBD1 on 6 matching bases. Germline CDR1 is SGHVS and CDR2 is FQNEAQ. Between the trimmed V and J ends, which lost 5 bases and 4 bases, there was a span of 14 bases. This CDR3 is 14 amino acids long. The CDR3 DNA reads as TGTGCCAGCAGCCCCCGGGACACGGTCTATGGCTACACCTTC. As protein: CASSPRDTVYGYTF.

The chain links TRBV5-6 to TRBJ2-7; D may be TRBD1 (6 bases). Trimming cost V 4 bases and J 2 bases, with 10 bases left between them. The V gene's germline CDR1 is SGHDT and CDR2 YYEEEE. The CDR3 is 13 amino acids. CDR3 amino acids: CASSRGNTYEQYF. The CDR3, as DNA: TGTGCCAGCAGCAGGGGGAATACCTACGAGCAGTACTTC. The full variable domain, its missing parts supplied by reference TRBV5-6 and TRBJ2-7, is DAGVTQSPTHLIKTRGQQVTLRCSPKSGHDTVSWYQQALGQGPQFIFQYYEEEERQRGNFPDRFSGHQFPNYSSELNVNALLLGDSALYLCASSRGNTYEQYFGPGTRLTVT.

The chain uses TRBV19 and TRBJ1-5; a weak D match, TRBD1 (6 bases). Trimming pared 4 bases from V and 6 bases from J, leaving 13 bases between. Germline V gene data show CDR1 as LNHDA and CDR2 as SQIVND (reference sequence). The CDR3 sequence is 14 residues long. This CDR3 is CASSTTGLGQPQHF. DNA for the CDR3: TGTGCCAGTAGTACTACAGGGTTGGGTCAGCCCCAGCATTTT.

V and J are TRBV11-3 and TRBJ1-1; no reliable D call. Looked up from germline, CDR1 is SGHNT and CDR2 is YENEEA. The CDR3 has 12 amino acids. The ends were cut back, 5 bases at V and 4 bases at J, with 8 bases in the middle. CDR3 nucleotide sequence: TGTGCCAGCAGCCGTCGGAGCACTGAAGCTTTCTTT. Translation: CASSRRSTEAFF.

CDR3 in DNA: TGTGCCAGTAGTATCGGGCAGGGCTCGAACACTGAAGCTTTCTTT. Its translation is CASSIGQGSNTEAFF. The gene calls are TRBV19 and TRBJ1-1, with D tentatively TRBD1 (5 bases). Germline lookup yields CDR1 LNHDA and CDR2 SQIVND (reference sequence). This CDR3 region has 15 residues. V lost 3 bases, J lost 1 base, and 12 bases lay in between.

The chain uses TRBV27 and TRBJ1-2, with D tentatively TRBD1 (6 bases). CDR1 is MNHEY, CDR2 SMNVEV, per germline (reference sequence). This CDR3 is 17 amino acids long. With 5 bases removed from V and 1 base from J, the gap between germline ends came to 20 bases. The CDR3: CASSPRQTGHFNYGYTF. CDR3 DNA: TGTGCCAGCAGTCCAAGGCAGACGGGACACTTTAACTATGGCTACACCTTC.

This clone appeared a few times. J is TRBJ2-7 and V is TRBV5-4; a possible D gene is TRBD1 (5 bases). From germline, CDR1 is SGHNT and CDR2 YYREEE (reference sequence). Deletions cut 4 bases from V and 5 bases from J, with 7 bases between. The CDR3 has 11 amino acids. The CDR3 DNA reads TGTGCCAGCAGCCTAGGGGACGAGCAGTACTTC. This encodes CASSLGDEQYF.

The V and J genes are TRBV9 and TRBJ2-1; 9 bases are shared with TRBD2. The CDR3 contains 16 residues. CDR1 is SGDLS and CDR2 is YYNGEE in the germline V gene. J lost 0 bases, V lost 4 bases, and 5 bases had no gene match. The CDR3 spells CASSPSSGASYNEQFF. Here the CDR3 DNA reads TGTGCCAGCAGCCCTTCTAGCGGGGCCTCCTACAATGAGCAGTTCTTC.

The chain joins TRBV27 to TRBJ2-2; 7 nucleotides align to TRBD2. Germline V lookup: CDR1 MNHEY, CDR2 SMNVEV (reference sequence). This CDR3 spans 15 amino acids. The junction had 8 bases not matched to a gene; V was cut back by 6 bases and J by 4 bases. CDR3 in DNA: TGTGCCAGCAGCCTAAGCGGGACGCTCACCGGGGAGCTGTTTTTT. The encoded protein is CASSLSGTLTGELFF.

The J gene is TRBJ2-1, the V gene TRBV11-2; the match to TRBD2 covers 11 bases. This CDR3 has 17 amino acids. CDR1 SGHAT and CDR2 FQNNGV come from the germline V gene. The V gene end was trimmed by 0 bases and the J gene end by 2 bases; junction bases not matched to a gene: 3. CDR3 residues: CASSLEIAGGPYNEQFF. DNA of the CDR3: TGTGCCAGCAGCTTAGAAATAGCGGGGGGGCCCTACAATGAGCAGTTCTTC.

As to this clone: This sample includes further DNA sequences coding for the same CDR3. This chain links TRBV5-6 with TRBJ2-3; tentative D call: TRBD2 (6 bases). The V gene lost 4 bases and the J gene lost 0 bases, with 15 bases spanning the gap. The CDR3 covers 16 residues. The V gene's germline CDR1 is SGHDT and CDR2 YYEEEE. The CDR3 DNA follows: TGTGCCAGCAGCACGGGAGCGGGCACTAGCACAGATACGCAGTATTTT. Encoded protein: CASSTGAGTSTDTQYF.

This clone was seen once. The chain has TRBV6-6 and TRBJ2-5, with 7 bases identical to TRBD1. This CDR3 spans 14 amino acids. Per the germline V gene, CDR1 is MNHNY and CDR2 is SVGAGI (reference sequence). V lost 6 bases and J lost 5; bases outside the gene matches: 9. CDR3 in DNA: TGTGCCAGCAGCAAAGGGGGCGCCCGGGAGACCCAGTACTTC. Amino acid sequence: CASSKGGARETQYF.

V usage is TRBV18 and J usage is TRBJ2-7; 10 positions agree with TRBD1. V lost 4 bases, J lost 0 bases, and 3 bases stayed unmatched. CDR1 and CDR2 from the germline V gene are KGHSH and LQKENI. This CDR3 spans 15 amino acids. The CDR3 sequence is CASSRTGGSSYEQYF. The CDR3 DNA reads as TGTGCCAGCTCACGGACAGGGGGGAGCTCCTACGAGCAGTACTTC.

The chain recombines TRBV2 with TRBJ2-3, with 7 bases identical to TRBD2. From germline, CDR1 is SNHLY and CDR2 FYNNEI. V lost 2 bases, J lost 2 bases, and 4 bases stayed unmatched. This CDR3 comprises 15 residues. Here the CDR3 reads CASSEWAGDTDTQYF. CDR3 bases: TGTGCCAGCAGTGAATGGGCGGGAGACACAGATACGCAGTATTTT. Using reference TRBV2 and TRBJ2-3 for the parts outside the CDR3, the full variable domain is EPEVTQTPSHQVTQMGQEVILRCVPISNHLYFYWYRQILGQKVEFLVSFYNNEISEKSEIFDDQFSVERPDGSNFTLKIRSTKLEDSAMYFCASSEWAGDTDTQYFGPGTRLTVL.